Shown below are 23 T cell receptor beta chains from a single sample sequenced in a study of neurological immune-mediated disorders. TCRdb redid the calling of the 5' RACE reads with MiXCR, one entry per CDR3 protein. The table records about 77,000 distinct CDR3 sequences, approximately 9.4% of them present only once. Sample: PBMCs. These receptors originate from a man aged 45-60 years in good health.

This clonotype was recorded many times. This sequence joins TRBV3-1 and TRBJ2-2; D is undetermined. The CDR3 extends over 15 amino acids. V shed 4 bases and J shed 4 bases, with 13 bases lying between them. Germline V gene lookup returns CDR1 LGHDT and CDR2 YNNKEL (reference sequence). Written as DNA, the CDR3 is TGTGCCAGCAGCCGACAAGGTTCGGGCACCGGGGAGCTGTTTTTT. This gives the protein CASSRQGSGTGELFF.

This clonotype appeared many times. V and J are TRBV9 and TRBJ2-2; tentative D call: TRBD2 (5 bases). V was trimmed by 0 bases and J by 5 bases, leaving 8 bases between them. The CDR3 consists of 14 residues. CDR1 and CDR2 from the germline V gene are SGDLS and YYNGEE. The CDR3 is CASSVATGTGELFF. The CDR3, as DNA: TGTGCCAGCAGCGTAGCTACGGGAACCGGGGAGCTGTTTTTT.

In its sample, this clonotype was seen many times. The CDR3 spells CAIPTSGGNTGELFF. As DNA, the CDR3 is TGTGCCATTCCGACTAGCGGGGGGAACACCGGGGAGCTGTTTTTT. The V gene is TRBV28, the J gene TRBJ2-2, with 12 nucleotides matching TRBD2. This CDR3 is built from 15 residues. CDR1 and CDR2 (germline): MDHEN, SYDVKM. V gave up 10 bases and J gave up 1 base; unmatched junction bases: 4. The full variable domain, completed using reference TRBV28 and TRBJ2-2, is DVKVTQSSRYLVKRTGEKVFLECVQDMDHENMFWYRQDPGLGLRLIYFSYDVKMKEKGDIPEGYSVSREKKERFSLILESASTNQTSMYLCAIPTSGGNTGELFFGEGSRLTVL.

The sample holds many counts of this clonotype. V and J are TRBV7-2 and TRBJ2-1; TRBD2 matches 13 bases. CDR1 is SGHTA and CDR2 is FQGNSA in the germline V gene. J was trimmed by 8 bases and V by 5 bases; bases with no gene match: 6. The CDR3 runs 15 residues. CDR3 bases: TGTGCCAGCAGCGCGACTAGCGGGAGGTTTGATGAGCAGTTCTTC. This gives the protein CASSATSGRFDEQFF.

This clonotype was counted ten times or more. In nucleotides, the CDR3 is TGTGCCAGCAGGGCCGGGAGCCTCCAAGAGACCCAGTACTTC. This encodes CASRAGSLQETQYF. The J gene is TRBJ2-5, the V gene TRBV12-3 or TRBV12-4, with D possibly being TRBD2 (6 bases). V gave up 6 bases and J gave up 1 base, with 12 bases separating them. This CDR3 has 14 amino acids.

This clonotype was counted at least ten times. The CDR3, as DNA: TGCAGTGCTAGAGGACTAGCGGGAGAACAAGAGACCCAGTACTTC. Translation gives CSARGLAGEQETQYF. V and J are TRBV20-1 and TRBJ2-5, with 12 bases matching TRBD2. V shed 1 base, J shed 2 bases, and the junction held 2 bases outside the gene matches. The germline V gene encodes CDR1 DFQATT and CDR2 SNEGSKA (reference sequence). This CDR3 has 15 amino acids.

This clonotype was counted ten times or more. The genes are TRBV20-1 and TRBJ1-2; D uncertain. V lost 0 bases and J 3 bases, leaving 5 bases between the germline ends. Germline V gene data show CDR1 as DFQATT and CDR2 as SNEGSKA (reference sequence). The CDR3 is made up of 12 amino acids. The CDR3 DNA follows: TGCAGTGCTAGAGAAAACGACTATGGCTACACCTTC. It encodes CSARENDYGYTF.

This clonotype occurred many times. The chain uses TRBV4-1 and TRBJ2-1; TRBD2 aligns across 14 bases. CDR1 is MGHRA and CDR2 is YSYEKL in the germline V gene. After removal of 4 bases from V and 0 bases from J, the junction contained 11 bases not matched to a gene. The CDR3 length is 20 residues. In DNA form, the CDR3 reads TGCGCCAGCAGCCCCCGACTAGCGGGAGGGCCGGCCCTCTCCTACAATGAGCAGTTCTTC. This gives the protein CASSPRLAGGPALSYNEQFF.

The chain combines TRBV9 with TRBJ2-7, with D possibly being TRBD2 (6 bases). This CDR3 has 16 residues. The V gene lost 0 bases and the J gene lost 9 bases, with 22 bases spanning the gap. Per the germline V gene, CDR1 is SGDLS and CDR2 is YYNGEE. The CDR3, as DNA: TGTGCCAGCAGCGTAGAAGGAAGGGACTGGAGTAACGTGCAGTACTTC. It yields the protein CASSVEGRDWSNVQYF. Drawing the rest from reference TRBV9 and TRBJ2-7, the complete variable domain is DSGVTQTPKHLITATGQRVTLRCSPRSGDLSVYWYQQSLDQGLQFLIQYYNGEERAKGNILERFSAQQFPDLHSELNLSSLELGDSALYFCASSVEGRDWSNVQYFGPGTRLTVT.

The genes are TRBV29-1 and TRBJ1-1, with D uncertain. This CDR3 spans 13 amino acids. From germline, CDR1 is SQVTM and CDR2 ANQGSEA. V was clipped by 3 bases and J by 3 bases, with 11 bases between them. Here the CDR3 DNA reads TGCAGCGTTGAGGTAGGGAGGGACACTGAAGCTTTCTTT. This sequence encodes CSVEVGRDTEAFF.

This clonotype was seen repeatedly, ten times or more. The chain combines TRBV28 with TRBJ2-1; 11 nucleotides align to TRBD2. The CDR3 consists of 16 residues. After removal of 7 bases from V and 4 bases from J, the junction contained 9 bases not matched to a gene. From germline, CDR1 is MDHEN and CDR2 SYDVKM. CDR3 region: CASTSLLAGGYNEQFF. For the CDR3, the DNA is TGTGCCAGCACCTCCCTTCTAGCGGGAGGTTACAATGAGCAGTTCTTC.

This clonotype was observed at least ten times. The rearrangement uses TRBV7-9 and TRBJ1-1, with TRBD1 matching 8 bases. The J segment lost 3 bases and the V segment lost 4 bases, leaving 7 bases of the junction unmatched. Germline CDR1 and CDR2: SEHNR and FQNEAQ (reference sequence). CDR3 length: 15 residues. CDR3 residues: CASSSGQGLDTEAFF. Here the CDR3 DNA reads TGTGCCAGCAGCTCCGGACAGGGCCTGGACACTGAAGCTTTCTTT.

In its sample, this clonotype was seen many times. CDR3 sequence: CASSAPTGTRAFDEQYF. The CDR3 DNA reads as TGTGCCAGCAGCGCCCCGACCGGGACTAGAGCGTTCGACGAGCAGTACTTC. V and J are TRBV9 and TRBJ2-7, with 8 bases fitting TRBD2. The length of the CDR3 is 17 residues. Trimming cost V 3 bases and J 5 bases; bases outside gene matches: 16. Germline V gives CDR1 SGDLS, CDR2 YYNGEE.

This clonotype was observed many times. The gene calls are TRBV7-2 and TRBJ2-1, with D possibly matching TRBD2 (5 bases). V was pared by 5 bases and J by 10 bases, with 15 bases between. Germline V gene lookup returns CDR1 SGHTA and CDR2 FQGNSA. This CDR3 is built from 13 residues. This CDR3 is CASSPDAGGEQFF. As DNA, the CDR3 is TGTGCCAGCAGCCCAGACGCCGGCGGGGAGCAGTTCTTC.

This clonotype was detected many times. The CDR3 DNA reads as TGTGCCAGCAGCCCCGACAGGTTTCCCGGGGAGCTGTTTTTT. It translates to CASSPDRFPGELFF. The chain joins TRBV7-2 to TRBJ2-2; TRBD1 might be the D (6 bases). This CDR3 comprises 14 residues. The V and J ends lost 5 bases and 6 bases respectively, with 13 bases between them. Germline loops: CDR1 SGHTA, CDR2 FQGNSA.

This clonotype was seen many times. V and J are TRBV7-9 and TRBJ1-2; D is unclear. The CDR3 runs 11 residues. Germline-derived CDR1 and CDR2 are SEHNR and FQNEAQ (reference sequence). Trimming shortened V by 5 bases and J by 8 bases, and 9 bases separated the two germline ends. CDR3 residues: CASSPTRGYTF. The DNA for the CDR3 is TGTGCCAGCAGCCCGACGCGGGGCTACACCTTC.

At least ten counts were recorded for this clonotype. V and J are TRBV7-2 and TRBJ1-2; TRBD1 is a possible D gene (5 bases). Per the germline V gene, CDR1 is SGHTA and CDR2 is FQGNSA. The CDR3 runs to 16 residues. Trimming shortened V by 5 bases and J by 6 bases, and 22 bases separated the two germline ends. The CDR3 DNA is TGTGCCAGCAGCCAAAACTGGGCAGGGAAATTGGATGGCTACACCTTC. Amino acids: CASSQNWAGKLDGYTF.

This clonotype was seen ten or more times. The chain recombines TRBV5-1 with TRBJ2-6; maybe TRBD1 (6 bases). The CDR3 is made up of 16 amino acids. V was cut by 6 bases and J by 2 bases, with 15 bases left in between. Germline V gives CDR1 SGHRS, CDR2 YFSETQ. CDR3 nucleotide sequence: TGCGCCAGCACACAGGGATCCGTGGCTGGGGCCAACGTCCTGACTTTC. Amino acid sequence: CASTQGSVAGANVLTF.

In this sample, this clonotype turned up many times. The chain has TRBV5-1 and TRBJ1-5; no reliable D call. CDR3 length equals 14 residues. Germline V gene data show CDR1 as SGHRS and CDR2 as YFSETQ. V was pared by 0 bases and J by 3 bases, with 7 bases between. CDR3 residues: CASSLAGDNQPQHF. The CDR3 bases are TGCGCCAGCAGCTTGGCCGGGGACAATCAGCCCCAGCATTTT.

This clonotype was counted ten times or more. V is TRBV5-1 and J is TRBJ2-7; D perhaps matches TRBD1 (5 bases). CDR3 length: 15 amino acids. Germline values: CDR1 SGHRS, CDR2 YFSETQ. The V end lost 0 bases, the J end lost 3 bases, and 13 bases lay between the germline ends. The CDR3 DNA reads TGCGCCAGCAGCTTGGAAGGCAGGGCTAGCTACGAGCAGTACTTC. Its protein is CASSLEGRASYEQYF.

This clonotype was seen at least ten times. This chain connects TRBV12-3 or TRBV12-4 to TRBJ1-5; D ambiguous. V was pared by 1 base and J by 1 base, with 5 bases between. The CDR3 runs to 14 residues. CDR3 coding DNA: TGTGCCAGCAGTTTAGAGGACAGCAATCAGCCCCAGCATTTT. Protein sequence: CASSLEDSNQPQHF.

This clonotype was recorded a few times. The V call is TRBV20-1, the J call TRBJ2-1, with D tentatively TRBD1 (6 bases). CDR3 length: 11 residues. Germline CDR1 is DFQATT and CDR2 is SNEGSKA (reference sequence). Trimming took 5 bases from V and 8 from J, leaving 10 bases between them. The CDR3 loop is CSAGGVHEQFF. In DNA, the CDR3 is TGCAGTGCTGGGGGCGTCCATGAGCAGTTCTTC.

This clonotype was recorded at least ten times. The chain uses TRBV5-1 and TRBJ2-7; possibly TRBD1 for D (5 bases). The germline V gene encodes CDR1 SGHRS and CDR2 YFSETQ. The V end lost 0 bases, the J end lost 2 bases, and 12 bases lay between the germline ends. CDR3 size: 15 residues. The CDR3 loop is CASSLEGRSPYEQYF. The CDR3 DNA reads as TGCGCCAGCAGCTTGGAGGGGCGGTCGCCCTACGAGCAGTACTTC.